This T cell receptor beta chain was found in a study of early T cells in non-severe SARS-CoV-2 infection. Per the germline V gene, CDR1 is SGHTA and CDR2 is FQGNSA. Trimming cost V 5 bases and J 2 bases, with 12 bases left between them. The CDR3 extends over 15 amino acids. MiXCR was run by TCRdb on the 5' RACE reads, yielding one entry per CDR3 protein. The data contain tens of thousands of distinct CDR3 sequences, less than 15% of them seen just once; the ten biggest clones take up about 2.5%. This chain links TRBV7-2 with TRBJ1-4; a weak D match, TRBD1 (5 bases). The material sequenced was whole blood, taken at baseline. The sequence was obtained from an adult who was a healthcare worker with PCR-confirmed SARS-CoV-2 infection or an uninfected control (not recorded which). The CDR3 loop is CASSETRVTNEKLFF. The CDR3 bases are TGTGCCAGCAGCGAGACCAGGGTCACTAATGAAAAACTGTTTTTT.